This T cell receptor (beta chain) was identified in a study of cytomegalovirus exposure and HLA in healthy donors. Primers: 60 Vbeta forward and 13 Jbeta reverse. Here immunoSEQ multiplex PCR was the method, and the copy in TCRdb shows in-frame clones only, minus some. The sample shows approximately 140,000 clones, around 79% of them seen only once. This CDR3 is built from 14 residues. Germline V gene data show CDR1 as MNHNS and CDR2 as SASEGT. Trimming stripped 2 bases from V and 8 bases from J, with 10 bases between. What was sequenced was PBMCs. The source of this sequence is a woman aged 45-65 years in good health and CMV-seropositive. The chain links TRBV6-1 to TRBJ1-6; D may be TRBD1 (5 bases). CDR3 loop: CASSETRTYSPLHF. The CDR3 DNA sequence: TGTGCCAGCAGTGAAACCAGGACATATTCACCCCTCCACTTT.